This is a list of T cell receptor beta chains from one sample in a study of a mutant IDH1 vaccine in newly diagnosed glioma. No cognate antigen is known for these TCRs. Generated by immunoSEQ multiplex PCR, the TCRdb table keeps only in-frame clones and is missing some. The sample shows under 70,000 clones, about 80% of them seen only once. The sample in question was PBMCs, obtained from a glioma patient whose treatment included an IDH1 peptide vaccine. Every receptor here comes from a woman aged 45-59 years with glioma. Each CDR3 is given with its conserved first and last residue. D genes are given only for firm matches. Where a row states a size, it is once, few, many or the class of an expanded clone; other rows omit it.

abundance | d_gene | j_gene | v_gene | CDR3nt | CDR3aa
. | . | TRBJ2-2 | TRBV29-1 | TGCAGCGTTGCGGTCGGGGAGCACGGGGAGCTGTTTTTT | CSVAVGEHGELFF
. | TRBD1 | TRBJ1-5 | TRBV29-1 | TGCAGCGTTGAAGAGCCCGGCTTGACAGGGCGTCTGGCCCAGCATTTT | CSVEEPGLTGRLAQHF
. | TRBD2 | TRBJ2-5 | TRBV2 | TGTGCCAGCAGGGGACTAGCGGGGGAGAAGACCCAGTACTTC | CASRGLAGEKTQYF
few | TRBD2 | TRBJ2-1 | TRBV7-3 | TGTGCCAGCAGCCGGGGGGGCCAAACCGGGCGGAATGAGCAGTTCTTC | CASSRGGQTGRNEQFF
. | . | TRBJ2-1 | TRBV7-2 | TGTGCCAGCAGCTTAGGACAGATGAATGAGCAGTTCTTC | CASSLGQMNEQFF
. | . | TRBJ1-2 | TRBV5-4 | TGTGCCAGCAGCCTCGTTGACATCGGGTATGGCTACACCTTC | CASSLVDIGYGYTF
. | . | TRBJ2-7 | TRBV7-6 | TGTGCCAGCAGCCCCCCGGGCAGGAGCTTTTACGAGCAGTACTTC | CASSPPGRSFYEQYF
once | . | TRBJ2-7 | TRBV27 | TGTGCCAGCAGTCCCCAAACTAGGAGCTCCTACGAGCAGTACTTC | CASSPQTRSSYEQYF
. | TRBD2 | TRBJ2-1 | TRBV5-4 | TGTGCCAGCAGCTTGGTAGCGGGGAATGAGCAGTTCTTC | CASSLVAGNEQFF
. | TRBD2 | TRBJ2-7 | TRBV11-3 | TGTGCCAGCAGCCCCGGGACTAGCTACGAGCAGTACTTC | CASSPGTSYEQYF
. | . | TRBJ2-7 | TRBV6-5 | TGTGCCAGCAGTTACTCGGCCGAATACGAGCAGTACTTC | CASSYSAEYEQYF
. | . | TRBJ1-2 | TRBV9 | TGTGCCAGCAGCGGTGGTCCCTCTAACTATGGCTACACCTTC | CASSGGPSNYGYTF
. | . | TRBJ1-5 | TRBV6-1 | TGTGCCAGCAGTCCGAACGGGGGCAATCAGCCCCAGCATTTT | CASSPNGGNQPQHF
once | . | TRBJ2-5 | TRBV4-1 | TGCGCCAGCAGTCCAATCCCGGGGGGCGGAGAGACCCAGTACTTC | CASSPIPGGGETQYF
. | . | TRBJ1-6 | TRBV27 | TGTGCCAGCAGTTTAAAGGGGTCCTATAATTCACCCCTCCACTTT | CASSLKGSYNSPLHF
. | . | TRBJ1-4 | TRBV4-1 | TGCGCCAGCAGCCAAGAGCTAGCTCGAGGGGGTACTAATGAAAAACTGTTTTTT | CASSQELARGGTNEKLFF
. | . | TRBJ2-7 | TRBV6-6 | TGTGCCAGCAGCCGCTTCGGTGTAAGCTCCTACGAGCAGTACTTC | CASSRFGVSSYEQYF
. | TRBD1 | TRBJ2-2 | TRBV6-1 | TGTGCCAGCAGTGAGGATGGGACAGCACTCGGGGAGCTGTTTTTT | CASSEDGTALGELFF
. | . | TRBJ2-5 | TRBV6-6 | TGTGCCAGCAGCCCTGGCACAGGGATGGAGACCCAGTACTTC | CASSPGTGMETQYF
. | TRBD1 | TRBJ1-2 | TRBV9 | TGTGCCAGCAGCGTAGATGGGGACAGGGATTATGGCTACACCTTC | CASSVDGDRDYGYTF
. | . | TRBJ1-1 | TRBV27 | TGTGCCAGCAGTTTTGCCCGGGGGACTGAAGCTTTCTTT | CASSFARGTEAFF
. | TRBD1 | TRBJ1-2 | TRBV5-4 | TGTGCCAGCAGCACCGAGACAGGGGGCGCATTTAGCTACACCTTC | CASSTETGGAFSYTF
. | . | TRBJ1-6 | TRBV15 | TGTGCCACCAGCAGAGGTGGGAGCTCCTATAATTCACCCCTCCACTTT | CATSRGGSSYNSPLHF
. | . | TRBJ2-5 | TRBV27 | TGTGCCAGCAGTTTGGCCTCTAGGGGAGAGACCCAGTACTTC | CASSLASRGETQYF
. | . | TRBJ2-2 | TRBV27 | TGTGCCAGCAGTTTAAGGCGCGCTGACAAAACCACCGGGGAGCTGTTTTTT | CASSLRRADKTTGELFF
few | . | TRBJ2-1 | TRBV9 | TGTGCCAGCAGCGTAGTCCCAGGGTACAATGAGCAGTTCTTC | CASSVVPGYNEQFF
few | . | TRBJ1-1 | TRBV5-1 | TGCGCCAGCAGCCCTATCGAGGACAGGAACACTGAAGCTTTCTTT | CASSPIEDRNTEAFF
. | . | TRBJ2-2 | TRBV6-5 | TGTGCCAGCAGAATCGGGGATCCTAACACCGGGGAGCTGTTTTTT | CASRIGDPNTGELFF
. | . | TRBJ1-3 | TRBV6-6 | TGTGCCAGCAGAACAACAGGGCGGGACGAAAACACCATATATTTT | CASRTTGRDENTIYF
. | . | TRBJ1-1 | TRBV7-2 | TGTGCCAGCAGCTCCACCCTGGGGAACACTGAAGCTTTCTTT | CASSSTLGNTEAFF